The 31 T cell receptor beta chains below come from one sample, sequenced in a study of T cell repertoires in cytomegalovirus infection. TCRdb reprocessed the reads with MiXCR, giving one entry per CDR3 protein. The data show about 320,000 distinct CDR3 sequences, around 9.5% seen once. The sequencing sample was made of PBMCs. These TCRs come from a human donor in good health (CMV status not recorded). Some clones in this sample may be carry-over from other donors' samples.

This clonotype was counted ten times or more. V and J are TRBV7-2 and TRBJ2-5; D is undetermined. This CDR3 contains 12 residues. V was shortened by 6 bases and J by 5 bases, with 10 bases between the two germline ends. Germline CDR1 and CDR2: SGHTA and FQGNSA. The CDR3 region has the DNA TGTGCCAGCAGTTATCCTAAGGAGACCCAGTACTTC. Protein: CASSYPKETQYF.

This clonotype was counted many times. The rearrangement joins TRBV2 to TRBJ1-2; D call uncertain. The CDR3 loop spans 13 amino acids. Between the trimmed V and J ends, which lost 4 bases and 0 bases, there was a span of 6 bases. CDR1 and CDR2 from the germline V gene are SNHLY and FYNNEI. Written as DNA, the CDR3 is TGTGCCAGCAGTGGGACCACTAACTATGGCTACACCTTC. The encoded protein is CASSGTTNYGYTF.

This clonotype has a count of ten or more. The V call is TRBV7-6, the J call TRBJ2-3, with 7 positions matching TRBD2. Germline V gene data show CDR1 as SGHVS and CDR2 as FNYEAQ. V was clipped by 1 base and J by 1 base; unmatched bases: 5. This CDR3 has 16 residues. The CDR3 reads CASSLGAAGGTDTQYF. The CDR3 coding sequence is TGTGCCAGCAGCTTAGGGGCGGCGGGGGGCACAGATACGCAGTATTTT.

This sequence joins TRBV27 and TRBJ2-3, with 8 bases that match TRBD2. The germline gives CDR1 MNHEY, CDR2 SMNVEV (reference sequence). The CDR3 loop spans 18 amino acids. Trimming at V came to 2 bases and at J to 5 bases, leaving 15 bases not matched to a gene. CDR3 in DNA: TGTGCCAGCAGTTTAGAATACCCTTATGACGGGAGGGGAGATACGCAGTATTTT. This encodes CASSLEYPYDGRGDTQYF.

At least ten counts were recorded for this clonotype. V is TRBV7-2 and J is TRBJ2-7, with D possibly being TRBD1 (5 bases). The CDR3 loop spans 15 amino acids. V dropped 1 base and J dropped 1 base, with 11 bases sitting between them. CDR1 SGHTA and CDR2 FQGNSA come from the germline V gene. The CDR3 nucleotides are TGTGCCAGCAGCTTAGTAGGGCAGGGATCCTACGAGCAGTACTTC. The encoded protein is CASSLVGQGSYEQYF.

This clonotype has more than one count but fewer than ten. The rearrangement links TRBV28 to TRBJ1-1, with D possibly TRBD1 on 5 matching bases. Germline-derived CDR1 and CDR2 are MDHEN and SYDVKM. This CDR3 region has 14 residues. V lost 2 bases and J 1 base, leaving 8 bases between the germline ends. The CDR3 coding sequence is TGTGCCAGCAGTTTAAACACAGGGAACACTGAAGCTTTCTTT. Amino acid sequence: CASSLNTGNTEAFF.

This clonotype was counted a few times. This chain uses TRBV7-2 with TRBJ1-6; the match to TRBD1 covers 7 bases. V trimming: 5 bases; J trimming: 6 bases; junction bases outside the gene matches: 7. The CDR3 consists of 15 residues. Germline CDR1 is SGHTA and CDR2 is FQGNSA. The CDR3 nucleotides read TGTGCCAGCAGCGCCCAGACAGGGACTAATTCACCCCTCCACTTT. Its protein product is CASSAQTGTNSPLHF.

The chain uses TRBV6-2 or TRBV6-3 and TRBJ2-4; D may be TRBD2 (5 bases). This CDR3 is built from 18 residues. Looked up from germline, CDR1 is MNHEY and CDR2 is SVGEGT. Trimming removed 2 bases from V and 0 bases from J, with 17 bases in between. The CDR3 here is CASSYPLLGGGAKNIQYF. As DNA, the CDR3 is TGTGCCAGCAGTTACCCCCTCTTGGGCGGAGGAGCCAAAAACATTCAGTACTTC.

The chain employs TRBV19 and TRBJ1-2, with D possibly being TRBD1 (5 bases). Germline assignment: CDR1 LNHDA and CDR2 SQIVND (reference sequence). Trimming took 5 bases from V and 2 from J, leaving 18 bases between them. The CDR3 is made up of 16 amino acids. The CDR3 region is CASSYLLGQLNYGYTF. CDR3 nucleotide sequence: TGTGCCAGTAGTTACCTCCTGGGGCAATTGAACTATGGCTACACCTTC. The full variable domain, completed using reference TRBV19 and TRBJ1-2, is DGGITQSPKYLFRKEGQNVTLSCEQNLNHDAMYWYRQDPGQGLRLIYYSQIVNDFQKGDIAEGYSVSREKKESFPLTVTSAQKNPTAFYLCASSYLLGQLNYGYTFGSGTRLTVV.

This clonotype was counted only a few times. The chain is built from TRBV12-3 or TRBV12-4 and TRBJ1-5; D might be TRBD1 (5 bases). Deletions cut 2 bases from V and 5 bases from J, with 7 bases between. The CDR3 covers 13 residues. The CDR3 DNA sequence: TGTGCCAGCAGTTTACGGGGGTATCAGCCCCAGCATTTT. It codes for CASSLRGYQPQHF.

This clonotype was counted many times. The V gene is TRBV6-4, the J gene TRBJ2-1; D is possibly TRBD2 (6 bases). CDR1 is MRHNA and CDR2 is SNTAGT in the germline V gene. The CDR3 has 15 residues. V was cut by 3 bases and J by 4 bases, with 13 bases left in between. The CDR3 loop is CASSDGGMGYNEQFF. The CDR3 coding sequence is TGTGCCAGCAGTGATGGCGGGATGGGTTACAATGAGCAGTTCTTC.

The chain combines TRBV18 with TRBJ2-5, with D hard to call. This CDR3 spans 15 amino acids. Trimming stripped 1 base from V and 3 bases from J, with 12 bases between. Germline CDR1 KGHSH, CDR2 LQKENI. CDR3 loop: CASSPLPGEKETQYF. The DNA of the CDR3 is TGTGCCAGCTCACCACTGCCAGGCGAAAAAGAGACCCAGTACTTC.

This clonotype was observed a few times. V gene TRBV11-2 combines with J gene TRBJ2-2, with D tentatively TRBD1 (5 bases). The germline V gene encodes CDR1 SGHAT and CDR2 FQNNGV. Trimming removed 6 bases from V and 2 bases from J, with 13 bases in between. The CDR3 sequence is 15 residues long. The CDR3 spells CASSRPGINTGELFF. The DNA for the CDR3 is TGTGCCAGCAGTCGTCCAGGGATAAACACCGGGGAGCTGTTTTTT.

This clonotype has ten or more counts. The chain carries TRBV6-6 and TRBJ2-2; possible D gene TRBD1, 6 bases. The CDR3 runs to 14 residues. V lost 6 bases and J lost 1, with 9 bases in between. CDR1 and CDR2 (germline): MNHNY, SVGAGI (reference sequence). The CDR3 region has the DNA TGTGCCAGCAGGCCGACAGGGAACACCGGGGAGCTGTTTTTT. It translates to CASRPTGNTGELFF.

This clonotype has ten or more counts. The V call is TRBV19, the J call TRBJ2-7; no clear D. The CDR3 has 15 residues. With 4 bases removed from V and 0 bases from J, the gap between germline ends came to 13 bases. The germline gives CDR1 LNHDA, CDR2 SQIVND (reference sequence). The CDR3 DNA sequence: TGTGCCAGTAGTACCTCTTCTCGGAGCTCCTACGAGCAGTACTTC. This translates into CASSTSSRSSYEQYF.

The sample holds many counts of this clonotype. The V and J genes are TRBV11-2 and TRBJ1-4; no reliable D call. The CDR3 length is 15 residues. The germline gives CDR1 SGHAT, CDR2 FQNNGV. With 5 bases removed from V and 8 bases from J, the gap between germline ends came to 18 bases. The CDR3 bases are TGTGCCAGCAGCCCCGTGCGGGCGGGAGGAGAAAAACTGTTTTTT. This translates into CASSPVRAGGEKLFF.

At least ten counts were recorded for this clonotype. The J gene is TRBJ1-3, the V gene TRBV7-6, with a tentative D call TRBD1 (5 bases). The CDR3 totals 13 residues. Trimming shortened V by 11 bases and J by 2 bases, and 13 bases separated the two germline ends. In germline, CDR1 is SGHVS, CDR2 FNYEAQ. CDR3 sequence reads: CAWSDKPGNTIYF. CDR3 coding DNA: TGTGCCTGGTCGGACAAGCCTGGAAACACCATATATTTT.

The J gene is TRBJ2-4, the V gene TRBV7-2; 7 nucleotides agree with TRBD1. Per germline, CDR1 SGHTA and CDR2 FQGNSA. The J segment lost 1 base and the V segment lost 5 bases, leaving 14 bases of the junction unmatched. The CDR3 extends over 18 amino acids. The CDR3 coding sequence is TGTGCCAGCAGCCCGCGGACAGGCCAGGCCCGGGCCAAAAACATTCAGTACTTC. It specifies CASSPRTGQARAKNIQYF.

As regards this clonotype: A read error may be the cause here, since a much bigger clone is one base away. CDR3 bases: TGTGCCAGTAGCCCGCTCTCTACCCGGTACTTC. It is translated as CASSPLSTRYF. The genes are TRBV7-2 and TRBJ2-5; no clear D gene. The CDR3 covers 11 residues. Germline V CDR1 and CDR2: SGHTA, FQGNSA. Supplemented by reference TRBV7-2 and TRBJ2-5, the full variable domain reads GAGVSQSPSNKVTEKGKDVELRCDPISGHTALYWYRQSLGQGLEFLIYFQGNSAPDKSGLPSDRFSAERTGGSVSTLTIQRTQQEDSAVYLCASSPLSTRYFGPGTRLLVL.

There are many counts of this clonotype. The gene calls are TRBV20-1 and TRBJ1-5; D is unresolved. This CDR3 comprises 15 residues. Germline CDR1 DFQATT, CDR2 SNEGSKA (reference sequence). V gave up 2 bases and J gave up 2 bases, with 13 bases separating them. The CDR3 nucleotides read TGCAGTGCTAGAAGGGCAGTAGACGGCAATCAGCCCCAGCATTTT. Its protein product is CSARRAVDGNQPQHF.

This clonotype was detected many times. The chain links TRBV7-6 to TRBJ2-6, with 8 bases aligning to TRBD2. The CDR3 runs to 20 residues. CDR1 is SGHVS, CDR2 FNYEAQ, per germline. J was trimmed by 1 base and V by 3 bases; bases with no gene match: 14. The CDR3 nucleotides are TGTGCCAGCAGCTTCTGGTCAAGCGGTAGCGGGATATCTGGGGCCAACGTCCTGACTTTC. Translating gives CASSFWSSGSGISGANVLTF.

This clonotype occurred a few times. Written as DNA, the CDR3 is TGTGCCAGCAGTTATCGGGGCGTCATCGGGGAGACCCAGTACTTC. Its translation is CASSYRGVIGETQYF. The rearrangement joins TRBV6-5 to TRBJ2-5; either TRBD1 or TRBD2 may fit D (5 bases each). Trimming removed 3 bases from V and 5 bases from J, with 16 bases in between. The CDR3 runs 15 residues. From germline, CDR1 is MNHEY and CDR2 SVGAGI.

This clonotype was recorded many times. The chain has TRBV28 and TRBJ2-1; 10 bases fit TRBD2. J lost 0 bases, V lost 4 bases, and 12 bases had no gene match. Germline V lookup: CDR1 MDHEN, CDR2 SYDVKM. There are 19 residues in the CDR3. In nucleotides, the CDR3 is TGTGCCAGCAGTTCCGTAGCGGGAGGACGACGTAGCTCCTACAATGAGCAGTTCTTC. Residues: CASSSVAGGRRSSYNEQFF.

In DNA form, the CDR3 reads TGTGCCAGCAGACTAGCGGGGGGCACCTGGTTTTACTTC. As protein: CASRLAGGTWFYF. This chain links TRBV12-3 or TRBV12-4 with TRBJ2-7; 12 bases line up with TRBD2. The V and J ends lost 6 bases and 13 bases, in that order; junction bases with no gene match: 10. CDR3 length: 13 residues.

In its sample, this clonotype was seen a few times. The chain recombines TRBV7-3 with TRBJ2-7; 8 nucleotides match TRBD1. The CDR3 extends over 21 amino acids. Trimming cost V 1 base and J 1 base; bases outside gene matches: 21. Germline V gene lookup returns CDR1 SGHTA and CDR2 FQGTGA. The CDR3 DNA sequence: TGTGCCAGCAGCTTAAGGGCAGCGCGGGCAGGGGGCGGTTACCTATCCTACGAGCAGTACTTC. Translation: CASSLRAARAGGGYLSYEQYF. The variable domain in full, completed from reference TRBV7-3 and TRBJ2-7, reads GAGVSQTPSNKVTEKGKYVELRCDPISGHTALYWYRQSLGQGPEFLIYFQGTGAADDSGLPNDRFFAVRPEGSVSTLKIQRTERGDSAVYLCASSLRAARAGGGYLSYEQYFGPGTRLTVT.

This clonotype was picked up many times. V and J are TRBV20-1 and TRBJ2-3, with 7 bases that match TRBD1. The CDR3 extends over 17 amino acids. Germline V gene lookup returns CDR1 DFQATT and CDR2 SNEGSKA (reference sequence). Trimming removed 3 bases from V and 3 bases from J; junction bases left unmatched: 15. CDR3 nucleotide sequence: TGCAGTGCTAGTCCTATTGACCGCCGACAGGGAACAGATACGCAGTATTTT. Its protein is CSASPIDRRQGTDTQYF.

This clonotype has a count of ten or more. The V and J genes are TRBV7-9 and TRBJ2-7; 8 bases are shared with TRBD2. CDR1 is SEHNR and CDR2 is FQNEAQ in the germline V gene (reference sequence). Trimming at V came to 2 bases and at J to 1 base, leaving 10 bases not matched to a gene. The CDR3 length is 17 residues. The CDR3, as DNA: TGTGCCAGCAGCTTAAAGGCTCCAGCGGGGGTTTCCTACGAGCAGTACTTC. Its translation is CASSLKAPAGVSYEQYF.

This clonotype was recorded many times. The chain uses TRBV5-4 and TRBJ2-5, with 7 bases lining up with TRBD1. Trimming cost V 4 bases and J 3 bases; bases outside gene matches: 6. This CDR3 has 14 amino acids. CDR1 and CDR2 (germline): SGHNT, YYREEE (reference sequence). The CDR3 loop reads CASSHRDSKETQYF. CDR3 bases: TGTGCCAGCAGCCACCGGGACAGCAAAGAGACCCAGTACTTC.

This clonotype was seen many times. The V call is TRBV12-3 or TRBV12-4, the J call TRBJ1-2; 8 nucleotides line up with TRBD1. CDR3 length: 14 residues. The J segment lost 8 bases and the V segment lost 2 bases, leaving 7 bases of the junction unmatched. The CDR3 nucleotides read TGTGCCAGCAGTTTACGGCAGGGGGCGCGGGGCTACACCTTC. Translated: CASSLRQGARGYTF.

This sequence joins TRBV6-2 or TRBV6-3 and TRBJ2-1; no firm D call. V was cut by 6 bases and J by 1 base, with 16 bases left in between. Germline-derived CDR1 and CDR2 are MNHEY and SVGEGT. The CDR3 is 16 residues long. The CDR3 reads CASRPRGIGSYNEQFF. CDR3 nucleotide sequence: TGTGCCAGCAGGCCTCGCGGTATAGGGTCCTACAATGAGCAGTTCTTC.

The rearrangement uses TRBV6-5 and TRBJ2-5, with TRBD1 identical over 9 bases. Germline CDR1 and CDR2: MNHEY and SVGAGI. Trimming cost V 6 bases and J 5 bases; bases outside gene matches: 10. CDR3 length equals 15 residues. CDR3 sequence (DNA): TGTGCCAGCAGCAAATCCGGGACAGGGTGGGAGACCCAGTACTTC. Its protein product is CASSKSGTGWETQYF.